This T cell receptor (beta chain) was obtained from a study of T cells in tuberculosis. Study background: The T cells targeted glucose monomycolate, a mycobacterial lipid, via CD1B.

This table comes from immunoSEQ multiplex PCR, and its TCRdb copy is limited to in-frame clones, with some not included. The table includes 54,000 or so clones, roughly 79% detected once. Trimming took 1 base from V and 6 from J, leaving 12 bases between them. In germline, CDR1 is SGHVS, CDR2 FQNEAQ. This CDR3 spans 14 amino acids. Sorting used thawed, overnight-rested PBMC stained with anti-CD3, a viability dye and GMM-loaded CD1B tetramer. CD1B tetramers were loaded with Rhodococcus equi-derived C32 glucose monomycolate. General observations from the study: Low-affinity CD1B-GMM tetramer-binding T cells may have been missed.

Sequencing was carried out using CD1b-GMM tetramer-negative cells sorted from PBMCs. This receptor was taken from an adult woman with latent tuberculosis. The genes are TRBV7-8 and TRBJ1-2; D perhaps matches TRBD1 (5 bases). The CDR3 here is CASSLGREVDGYTF. In nucleotides, the CDR3 is TGTGCCAGCAGCTTAGGCAGGGAAGTTGATGGCTACACCTTC.